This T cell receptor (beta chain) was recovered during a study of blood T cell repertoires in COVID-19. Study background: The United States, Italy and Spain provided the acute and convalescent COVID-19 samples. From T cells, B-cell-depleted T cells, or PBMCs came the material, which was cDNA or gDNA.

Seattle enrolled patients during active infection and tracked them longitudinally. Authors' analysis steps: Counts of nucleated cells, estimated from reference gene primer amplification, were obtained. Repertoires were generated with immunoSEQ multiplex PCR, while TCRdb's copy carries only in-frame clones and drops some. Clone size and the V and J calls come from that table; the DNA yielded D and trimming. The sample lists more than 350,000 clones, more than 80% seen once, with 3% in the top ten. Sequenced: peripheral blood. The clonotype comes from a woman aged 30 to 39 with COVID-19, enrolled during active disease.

The CDR3 DNA follows: TGTGCCAGTAGTATAGGAGTCGAGACAGCCTATGGCTACACCTTC. Translation gives CASSIGVETAYGYTF. The chain joins TRBV19 to TRBJ1-2; maybe TRBD1 (5 bases). Trimming pared 1 base from V and 4 bases from J, leaving 13 bases between. CDR3 length: 15 amino acids. Per germline, CDR1 LNHDA and CDR2 SQIVND (reference sequence).